This record looks at one T cell receptor beta chain sequence and its context. CDR1 and CDR2 from the germline V gene are SEHNR and FQNEAQ (reference sequence). The CDR3 is 15 residues long. With 4 bases removed from V and 7 bases from J, the gap between germline ends came to 20 bases. The source of the sample is a study of blood T cells in healthy people across ages. The use of a sample-barcoded 5' primer and a J-beta primer mix characterized a second PCR of roughly 6 to 11 cycles. TCRdb called the 5' RACE reads again in MiXCR, with one record for every CDR3 protein. This table has about 970,000 distinct CDR3 sequences, roughly 51% appearing once.

This clonotype was obtained from a woman between 55 and 75 years old in good health. Specimen: blood. This chain links TRBV7-9 with TRBJ2-7; possible D gene TRBD1, 6 bases. CDR3 in amino acids: CASSSMTGPPGEQYF. DNA for the CDR3: TGTGCCAGCAGCTCTATGACAGGTCCCCCTGGGGAGCAGTACTTC.